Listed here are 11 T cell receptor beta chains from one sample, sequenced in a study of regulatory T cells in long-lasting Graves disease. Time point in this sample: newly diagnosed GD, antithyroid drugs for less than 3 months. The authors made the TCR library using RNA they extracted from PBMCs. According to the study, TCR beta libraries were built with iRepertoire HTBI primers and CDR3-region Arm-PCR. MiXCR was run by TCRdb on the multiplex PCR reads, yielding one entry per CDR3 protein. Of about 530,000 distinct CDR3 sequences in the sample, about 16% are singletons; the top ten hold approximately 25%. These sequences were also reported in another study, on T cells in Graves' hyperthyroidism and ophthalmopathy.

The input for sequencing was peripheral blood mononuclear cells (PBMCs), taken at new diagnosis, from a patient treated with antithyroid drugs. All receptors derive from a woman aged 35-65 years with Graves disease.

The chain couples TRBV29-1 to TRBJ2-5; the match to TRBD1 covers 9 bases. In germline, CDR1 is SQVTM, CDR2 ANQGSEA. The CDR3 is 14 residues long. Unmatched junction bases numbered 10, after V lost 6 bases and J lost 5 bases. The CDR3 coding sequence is TGCAGCGTCACGACAGGGGGTCTCCGGGAGACCCAGTACTTC. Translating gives CSVTTGGLRETQYF.

CDR3 DNA sequence: TGTGCCAGTAGTAATACAGGGGGCGACGAGCAGTACTTC. It yields the protein CASSNTGGDEQYF. The gene calls are TRBV19 and TRBJ2-7; 9 positions agree with TRBD1. CDR3 length: 13 residues. J gave up 5 bases and V 4 bases, and 3 bases lay outside the gene matches. Germline lookup yields CDR1 LNHDA and CDR2 SQIVND (reference sequence).

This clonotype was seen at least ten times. The CDR3: CASRPGTGGAGAAGELFF. The CDR3 coding sequence is TGTGCCAGCAGACCAGGGACAGGGGGGGCGGGAGCCGCCGGGGAGCTGTTTTTT. The rearrangement joins TRBV12-3 or TRBV12-4 to TRBJ2-2; 11 nucleotides line up with TRBD1. This CDR3 comprises 18 residues. V shed 6 bases, J shed 6 bases, and the junction held 15 bases outside the gene matches.

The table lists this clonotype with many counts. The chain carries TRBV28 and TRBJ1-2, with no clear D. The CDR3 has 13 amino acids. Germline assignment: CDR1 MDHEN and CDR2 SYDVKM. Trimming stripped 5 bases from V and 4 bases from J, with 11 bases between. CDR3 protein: CASSLVRSYGYTF. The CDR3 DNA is TGTGCCAGCAGTCTGGTACGGTCCTATGGCTACACCTTC.

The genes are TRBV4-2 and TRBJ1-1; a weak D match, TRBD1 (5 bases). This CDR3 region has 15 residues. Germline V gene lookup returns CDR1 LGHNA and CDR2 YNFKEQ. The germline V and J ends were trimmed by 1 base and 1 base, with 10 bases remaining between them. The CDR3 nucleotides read TGTGCCAGCAGCCAAGGGCTGGGGCGGAACACTGAAGCTTTCTTT. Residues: CASSQGLGRNTEAFF.

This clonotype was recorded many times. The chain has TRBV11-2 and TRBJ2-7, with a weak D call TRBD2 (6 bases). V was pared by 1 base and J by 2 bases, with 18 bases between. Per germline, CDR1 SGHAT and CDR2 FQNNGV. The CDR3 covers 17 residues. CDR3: CASSLVSWGEGPYEQYF. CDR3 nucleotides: TGTGCCAGCAGCTTAGTGTCGTGGGGGGAAGGACCCTACGAGCAGTACTTC.

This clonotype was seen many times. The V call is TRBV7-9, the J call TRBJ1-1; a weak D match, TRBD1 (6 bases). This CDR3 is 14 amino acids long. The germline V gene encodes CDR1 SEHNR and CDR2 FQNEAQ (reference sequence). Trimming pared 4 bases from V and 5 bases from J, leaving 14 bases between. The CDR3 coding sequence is TGTGCCAGCAGCTCACGGGCAGGGGTAACTGAAGCTTTCTTT. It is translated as CASSSRAGVTEAFF.

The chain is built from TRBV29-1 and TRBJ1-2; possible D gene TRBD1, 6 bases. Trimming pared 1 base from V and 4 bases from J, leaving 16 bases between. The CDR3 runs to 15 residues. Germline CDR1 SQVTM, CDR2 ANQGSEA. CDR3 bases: TGCAGCGTTGAAGGGTTGGCAGGGGCTAGCTATGGCTACACCTTC. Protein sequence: CSVEGLAGASYGYTF.

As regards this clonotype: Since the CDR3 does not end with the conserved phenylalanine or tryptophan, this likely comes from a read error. The CDR3 DNA reads as TGTGCCACCAGCAGATTGGAGGATCAGCCCCAGCATTCT. Amino acids: CATSRLEDQPQHS. This rearrangement joins TRBV15 to TRBJ1-5, with D unresolved. Per germline, CDR1 LNHNV and CDR2 YYDKDF (reference sequence). Trimming left V 2 bases short and J 5 bases short, with 7 bases between. This CDR3 has 13 residues.

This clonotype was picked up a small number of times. For the CDR3, the DNA is TGTGCCAGCAGTGAATCGGGACAGATCTACGAGCAGTACTTC. Its translation: CASSESGQIYEQYF. V usage is TRBV25-1 and J usage is TRBJ2-7, with 7 bases matching TRBD1. The V and J ends lost 1 base and 3 bases, in that order; junction bases with no gene match: 3. The CDR3 is 14 amino acids. Germline CDR1 MGHDK, CDR2 SYGVNS.

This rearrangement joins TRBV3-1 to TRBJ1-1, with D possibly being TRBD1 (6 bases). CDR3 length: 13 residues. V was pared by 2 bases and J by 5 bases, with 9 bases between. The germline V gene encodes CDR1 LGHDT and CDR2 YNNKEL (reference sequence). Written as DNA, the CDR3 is TGTGCCAGCAGCCAATACAGGGATACTGAAGCTTTCTTT. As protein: CASSQYRDTEAFF.